Here is one T cell receptor (beta chain) with its context. Its antigen is not identified. Each donor's status was that of a healthy bone marrow donor. Primers: 60 Vbeta forward and 13 Jbeta reverse. The repertoire was sequenced with immunoSEQ multiplex PCR; TCRdb's copy has only in-frame clones and lacks some. The table lists 110,000 or so clones, 78% of them singletons. These data belong to a study of cytomegalovirus exposure and HLA in healthy donors. The study's findings and limits: In an earlier analysis, most TCR beta V segments were productive about 90% or about 30% of the time.

CDR1 and CDR2 (germline): MNHNS, SASEGT. The CDR3 covers 15 residues. V was clipped by 6 bases and J by 1 base; unmatched bases: 8. The sequenced sample was PBMCs. This chain joins TRBV6-1 and TRBJ1-1, with 7 bases aligning to TRBD1. The TCR was taken from a male donor in good health and CMV-seronegative. The CDR3, as DNA: TGTGCCAGCAGCGGTAGACAGGGAACGAACACTGAAGCTTTCTTT. This encodes CASSGRQGTNTEAFF.